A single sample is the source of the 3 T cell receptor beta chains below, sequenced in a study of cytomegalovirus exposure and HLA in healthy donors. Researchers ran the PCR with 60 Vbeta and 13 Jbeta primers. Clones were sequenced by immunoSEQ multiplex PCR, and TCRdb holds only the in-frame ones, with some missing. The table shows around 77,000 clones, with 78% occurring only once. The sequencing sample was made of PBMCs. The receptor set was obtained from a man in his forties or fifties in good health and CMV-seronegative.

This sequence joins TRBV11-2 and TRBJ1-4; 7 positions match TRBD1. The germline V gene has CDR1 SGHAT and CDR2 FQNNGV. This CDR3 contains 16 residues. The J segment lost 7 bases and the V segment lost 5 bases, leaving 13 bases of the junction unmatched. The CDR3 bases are TGTGCCAGCAGCACCCCGACAGGGCCGAACGGTGAAAAACTGTTTTTT. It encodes CASSTPTGPNGEKLFF.

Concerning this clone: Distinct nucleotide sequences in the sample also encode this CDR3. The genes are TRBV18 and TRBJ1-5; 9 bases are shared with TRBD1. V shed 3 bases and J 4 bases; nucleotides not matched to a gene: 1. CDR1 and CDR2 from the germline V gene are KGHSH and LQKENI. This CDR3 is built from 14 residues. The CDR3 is CASSPGQGNQPQHF. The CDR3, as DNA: TGTGCCAGCTCACCCGGACAGGGGAATCAGCCCCAGCATTTT.

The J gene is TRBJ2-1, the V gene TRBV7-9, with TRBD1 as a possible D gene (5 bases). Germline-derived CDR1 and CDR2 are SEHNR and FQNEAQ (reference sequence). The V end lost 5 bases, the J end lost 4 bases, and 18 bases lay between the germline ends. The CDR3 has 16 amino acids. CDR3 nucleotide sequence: TGTGCCAGCAGCATTCCCAGGGCAGAAGGATACAATGAGCAGTTCTTC. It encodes CASSIPRAEGYNEQFF.